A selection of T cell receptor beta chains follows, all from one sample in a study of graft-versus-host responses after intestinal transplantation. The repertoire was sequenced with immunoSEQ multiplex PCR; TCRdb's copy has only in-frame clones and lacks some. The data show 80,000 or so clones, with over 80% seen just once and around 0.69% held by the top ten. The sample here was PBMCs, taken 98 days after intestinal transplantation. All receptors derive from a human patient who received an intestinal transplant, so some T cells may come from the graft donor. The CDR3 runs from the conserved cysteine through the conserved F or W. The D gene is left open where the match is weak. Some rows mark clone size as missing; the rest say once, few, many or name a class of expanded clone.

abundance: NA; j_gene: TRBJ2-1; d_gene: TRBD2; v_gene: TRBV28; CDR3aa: CAATRASGYNEQFF; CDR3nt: TGTGCCGCCACCCGGGCTAGCGGCTACAATGAGCAGTTCTTC
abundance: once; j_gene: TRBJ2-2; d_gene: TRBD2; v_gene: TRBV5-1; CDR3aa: CASSLSGRSGTGELFF; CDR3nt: TGCGCCAGCAGCCTGAGCGGGAGATCGGGCACCGGGGAGCTGTTTTTT
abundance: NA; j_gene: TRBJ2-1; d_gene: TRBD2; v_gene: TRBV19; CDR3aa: CASSGLAGFSYNEQFF; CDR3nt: TGTGCCAGTAGTGGACTAGCGGGATTCTCCTACAATGAGCAGTTCTTC
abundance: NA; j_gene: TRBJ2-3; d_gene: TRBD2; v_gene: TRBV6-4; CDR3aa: CASSESAGGPDTQYF; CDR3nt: TGTGCCAGCAGTGAGTCAGCGGGGGGGCCGGATACGCAGTATTTT
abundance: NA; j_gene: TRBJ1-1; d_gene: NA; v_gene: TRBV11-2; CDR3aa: CASSRDGTAFF; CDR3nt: TGTGCCAGCAGCCGGGACGGTACAGCTTTCTTT
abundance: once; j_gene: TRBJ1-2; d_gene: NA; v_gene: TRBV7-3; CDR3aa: CASSLGGPNYGYTF; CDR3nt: TGTGCCAGCAGCCTCGGGGGTCCTAACTATGGCTACACCTTC
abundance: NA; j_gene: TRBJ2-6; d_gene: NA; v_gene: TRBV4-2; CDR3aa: CASSQGVSSGANVLTF; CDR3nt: TGTGCCAGCAGCCAAGGAGTTTCCTCTGGGGCCAACGTCCTGACTTTC
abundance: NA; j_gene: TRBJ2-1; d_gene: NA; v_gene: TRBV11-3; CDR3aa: CASSFGQGYNEQFF; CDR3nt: TGTGCCAGCAGCTTTGGGCAGGGATACAATGAGCAGTTCTTC
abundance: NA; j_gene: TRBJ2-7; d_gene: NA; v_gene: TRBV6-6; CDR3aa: CASSYGVNEQYF; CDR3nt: TGTGCCAGCAGTTACGGCGTTAACGAGCAGTACTTC
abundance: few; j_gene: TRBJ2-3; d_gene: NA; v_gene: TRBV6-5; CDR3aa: CASSYSTSTDTQYF; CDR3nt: TGTGCCAGCAGTTACTCGACTAGCACAGATACGCAGTATTTT
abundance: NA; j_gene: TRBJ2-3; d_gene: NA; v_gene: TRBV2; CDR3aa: CAWDGQRADTQYF; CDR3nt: TGTGCCTGGGACGGACAGCGGGCAGATACGCAGTATTTT
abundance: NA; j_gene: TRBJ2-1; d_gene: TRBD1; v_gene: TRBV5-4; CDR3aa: CASSLVGQGPYNEQFF; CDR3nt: TGTGCCAGCAGCTTGGTTGGACAGGGCCCCTACAATGAGCAGTTCTTC
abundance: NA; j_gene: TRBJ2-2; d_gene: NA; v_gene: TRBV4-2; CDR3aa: CASSQVLAPGTGELFF; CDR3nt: TGTGCCAGCAGCCAAGTACTGGCCCCGGGCACCGGGGAGCTGTTTTTT
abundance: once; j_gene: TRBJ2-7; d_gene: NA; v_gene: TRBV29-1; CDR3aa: CSVEGDGTTSYEQYF; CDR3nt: TGCAGCGTTGAAGGGGACGGGACAACGTCCTACGAGCAGTACTTC
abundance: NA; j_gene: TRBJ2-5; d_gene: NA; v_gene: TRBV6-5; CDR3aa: CASSYGQLQETQYF; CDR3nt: TGTGCCAGCAGTTATGGACAGCTACAAGAGACCCAGTACTTC
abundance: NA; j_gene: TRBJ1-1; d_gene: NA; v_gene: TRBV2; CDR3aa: CASSETGSEAFF; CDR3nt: TGTGCCAGCAGCGAAACCGGGAGTGAAGCTTTCTTT
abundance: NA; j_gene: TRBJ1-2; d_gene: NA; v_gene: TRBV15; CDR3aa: CATSRAPPRELGYGYTF; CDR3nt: TGTGCCACCAGCAGAGCCCCGCCCCGGGAGTTGGGCTATGGCTACACCTTC
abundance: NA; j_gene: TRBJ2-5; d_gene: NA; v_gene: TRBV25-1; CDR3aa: CASSEYQEYGPVGETQYF; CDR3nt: TGTGCCAGCAGTGAATACCAGGAATATGGCCCGGTCGGCGAGACCCAGTACTTC
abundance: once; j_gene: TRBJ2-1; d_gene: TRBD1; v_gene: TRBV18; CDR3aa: CASSPTGGNEQFF; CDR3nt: TGTGCCAGCTCACCCACAGGGGGCAATGAGCAGTTCTTC
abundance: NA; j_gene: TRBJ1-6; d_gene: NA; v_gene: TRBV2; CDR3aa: CASSETASSYNSPLHF; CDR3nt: TGTGCCAGCAGTGAAACAGCTAGCTCCTATAATTCACCCCTCCACTTT
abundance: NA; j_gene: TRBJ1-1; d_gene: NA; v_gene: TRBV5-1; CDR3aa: CASSLGGPNTEAFF; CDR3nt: TGCGCCAGCAGCTTGGGGGGGCCGAACACTGAAGCTTTCTTT
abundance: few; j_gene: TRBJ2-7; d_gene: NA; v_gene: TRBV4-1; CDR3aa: CASSIGRASYEQYF; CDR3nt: TGCGCCAGCAGCATCGGACGGGCCTCCTACGAGCAGTACTTC
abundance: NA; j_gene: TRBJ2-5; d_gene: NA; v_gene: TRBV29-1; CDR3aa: CSVPQTSRRETQYF; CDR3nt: TGCAGCGTTCCCCAGACATCCCGGCGAGAGACCCAGTACTTC
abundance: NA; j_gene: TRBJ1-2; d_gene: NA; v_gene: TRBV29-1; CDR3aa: CSVENRVSYGYTF; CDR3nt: TGCAGCGTTGAAAACAGGGTCAGCTATGGCTACACCTTC
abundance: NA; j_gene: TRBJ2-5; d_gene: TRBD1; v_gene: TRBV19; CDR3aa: CASSTLWTGSRETQYF; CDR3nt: TGTGCCAGTAGTACCCTCTGGACAGGGAGTAGGGAGACCCAGTACTTC
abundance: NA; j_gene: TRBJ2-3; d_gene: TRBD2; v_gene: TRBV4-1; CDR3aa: CASSLTSDTDTQYF; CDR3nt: TGCGCCAGCAGCCTTACTAGCGACACAGATACGCAGTATTTT
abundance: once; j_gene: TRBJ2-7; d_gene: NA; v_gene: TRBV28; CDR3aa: CASSPNDISYEQYF; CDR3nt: TGTGCCAGCAGTCCCAACGACATTTCCTACGAGCAGTACTTC
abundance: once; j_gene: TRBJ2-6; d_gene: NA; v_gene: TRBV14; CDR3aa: CASSQDSGLGANVLTF; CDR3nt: TGTGCCAGCAGCCAAGATTCGGGGTTAGGGGCCAACGTCCTGACTTTC
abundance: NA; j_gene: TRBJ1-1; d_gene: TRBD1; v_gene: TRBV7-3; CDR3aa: CASSLTGQSEAFF; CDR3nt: TGTGCCAGCAGCCTCACGGGACAGTCTGAAGCTTTCTTT
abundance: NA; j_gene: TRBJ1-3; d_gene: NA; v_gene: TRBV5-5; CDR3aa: CASSLEEWRTFSGNTIYF; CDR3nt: TGTGCCAGCAGCTTGGAGGAATGGCGGACCTTCTCTGGAAACACCATATATTTT
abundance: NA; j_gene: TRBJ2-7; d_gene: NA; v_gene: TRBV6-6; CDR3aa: CASRNGGSYEQYF; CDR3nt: TGTGCCAGCCGTAATGGGGGCTCCTACGAGCAGTACTTC
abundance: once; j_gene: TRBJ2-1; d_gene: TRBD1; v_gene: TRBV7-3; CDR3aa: CASSPVTGARSGEQFF; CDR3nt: TGTGCCAGCAGTCCCGTGACAGGGGCTAGGAGTGGTGAGCAGTTCTTC
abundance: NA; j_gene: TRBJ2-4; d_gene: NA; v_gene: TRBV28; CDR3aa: CASSITRHLAKNIQYF; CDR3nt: TGTGCCAGCAGTATAACCCGACACCTAGCCAAAAACATTCAGTACTTC
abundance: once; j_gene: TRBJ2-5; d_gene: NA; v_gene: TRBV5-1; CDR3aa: CASSLHSEGGETQYF; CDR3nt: TGCGCCAGCAGCTTACATAGCGAGGGGGGGGAGACCCAGTACTTC
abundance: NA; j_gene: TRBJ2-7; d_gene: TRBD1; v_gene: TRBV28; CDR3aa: CASSLRGPDHEQYF; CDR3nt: TGTGCCAGCAGTTTAAGGGGGCCGGACCACGAGCAGTACTTC
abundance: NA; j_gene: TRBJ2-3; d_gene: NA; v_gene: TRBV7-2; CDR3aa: CASSLAGEADTQYF; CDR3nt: TGTGCCAGCAGCTTAGCGGGAGAAGCAGATACGCAGTATTTT
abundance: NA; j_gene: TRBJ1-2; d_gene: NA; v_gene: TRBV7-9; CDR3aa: CASSLAQATYGYTF; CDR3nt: TGTGCCAGCAGCTTAGCTCAGGCTACCTATGGCTACACCTTC
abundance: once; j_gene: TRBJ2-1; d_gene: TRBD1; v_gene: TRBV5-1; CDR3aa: CASSFGTGAGGEQFF; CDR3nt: TGCGCCAGCAGCTTCGGGACAGGGGCAGGGGGTGAGCAGTTCTTC
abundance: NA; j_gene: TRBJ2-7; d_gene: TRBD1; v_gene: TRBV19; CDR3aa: CASSFRTGVNEQYF; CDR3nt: TGTGCCAGTAGCTTTCGGACAGGGGTCAACGAGCAGTACTTC
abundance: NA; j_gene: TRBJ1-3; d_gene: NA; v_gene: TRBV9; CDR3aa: CASSVEAGNTIYF; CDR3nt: TGTGCCAGCAGCGTGGAGGCTGGAAACACCATATATTTT
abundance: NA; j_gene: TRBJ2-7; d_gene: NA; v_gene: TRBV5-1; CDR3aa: CASSLAVASTYEQYF; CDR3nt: TGCGCCAGCAGCTTGGCGGTCGCTTCTACCTACGAGCAGTACTTC
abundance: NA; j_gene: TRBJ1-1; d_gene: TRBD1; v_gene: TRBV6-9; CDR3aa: CASSLGQGDTEAFF; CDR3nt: TGTGCCAGCAGTCTGGGACAGGGCGACACTGAAGCTTTCTTT
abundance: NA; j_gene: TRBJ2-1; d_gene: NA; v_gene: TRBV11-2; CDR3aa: CASRKLAGRDNEQFF; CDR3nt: TGTGCCAGCCGAAAGTTGGCAGGGCGGGACAATGAGCAGTTCTTC
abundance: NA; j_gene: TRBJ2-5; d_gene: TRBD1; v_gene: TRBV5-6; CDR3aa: CASTGTAIETQYF; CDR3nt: TGTGCCAGCACCGGGACAGCCATAGAGACCCAGTACTTC
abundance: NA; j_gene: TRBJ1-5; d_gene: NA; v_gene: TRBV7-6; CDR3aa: CASSLSGDEWPQHF; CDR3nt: TGTGCCAGCAGCTTAAGTGGGGACGAATGGCCCCAGCATTTT
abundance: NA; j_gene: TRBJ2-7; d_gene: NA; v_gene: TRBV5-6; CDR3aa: CASNHRTLSSYEQYF; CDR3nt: TGTGCCAGCAACCACCGGACCCTTAGCTCCTACGAGCAGTACTTC
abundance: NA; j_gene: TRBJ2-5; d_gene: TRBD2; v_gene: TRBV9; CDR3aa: CASSVGFAASGVLPQETQYF; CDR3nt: TGTGCCAGCAGCGTAGGTTTCGCGGCTAGCGGAGTCCTACCCCAAGAGACCCAGTACTTC
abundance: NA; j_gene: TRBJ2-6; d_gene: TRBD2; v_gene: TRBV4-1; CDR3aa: CASSQDLAGGPGANVLTF; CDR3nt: TGCGCCAGCAGCCAAGATTTAGCGGGGGGTCCTGGGGCCAACGTCCTGACTTTC
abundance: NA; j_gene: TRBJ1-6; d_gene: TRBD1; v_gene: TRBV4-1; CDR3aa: CASSLPGQGPYNSPLHF; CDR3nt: TGCGCCAGCAGCTTACCGGGACAGGGACCCTATAATTCACCCCTCCACTTT
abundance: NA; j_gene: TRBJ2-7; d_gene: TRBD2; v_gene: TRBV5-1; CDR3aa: CASSLAGTISYEQYF; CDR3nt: TGCGCCAGCAGCTTGGCGGGGACTATCTCCTACGAGCAGTACTTC
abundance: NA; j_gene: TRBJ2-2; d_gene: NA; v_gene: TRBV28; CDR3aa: CASSYGRDSYTGELFF; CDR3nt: TGTGCCAGCAGTTATGGGAGGGACAGTTACACCGGGGAGCTGTTTTTT
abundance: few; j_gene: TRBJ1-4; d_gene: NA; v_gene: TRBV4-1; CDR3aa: CASSQGDRPPGEKLFF; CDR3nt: TGCGCCAGCAGCCAAGGAGACCGGCCTCCCGGCGAAAAACTGTTTTTT
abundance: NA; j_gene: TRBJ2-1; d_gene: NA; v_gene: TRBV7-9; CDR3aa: CASSAGRISYNEQFF; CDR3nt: TGTGCCAGCAGCGCCGGACGGATCTCCTACAATGAGCAGTTCTTC
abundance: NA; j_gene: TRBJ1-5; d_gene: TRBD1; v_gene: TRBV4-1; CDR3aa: CASSQDLDRDQPQHF; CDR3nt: TGTGCCAGCAGCCAAGATCTAGACAGGGATCAGCCCCAGCATTTT
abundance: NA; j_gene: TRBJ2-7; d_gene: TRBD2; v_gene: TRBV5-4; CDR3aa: CASSSGRGMSGYEQYF; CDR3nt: TGTGCCAGCAGCTCCGGGAGGGGGATGTCCGGTTACGAGCAGTACTTC
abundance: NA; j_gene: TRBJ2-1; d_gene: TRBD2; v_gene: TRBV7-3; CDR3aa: CAGDRTSGTNNEQFF; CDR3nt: TGTGCCGGGGACCGGACTAGCGGCACAAACAATGAGCAGTTCTTC
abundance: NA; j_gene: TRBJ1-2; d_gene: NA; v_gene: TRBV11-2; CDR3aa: CASSLSRASNYGYTF; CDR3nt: TGTGCCAGCAGCTTGTCCCGGGCCTCTAACTATGGCTACACCTTC
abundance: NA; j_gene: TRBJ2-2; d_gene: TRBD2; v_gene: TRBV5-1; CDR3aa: CASSLVLAGAFRGAGELFF; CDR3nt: TGCGCCAGCAGCTTGGTTCTAGCGGGAGCGTTTCGGGGCGCCGGGGAGCTGTTTTTT
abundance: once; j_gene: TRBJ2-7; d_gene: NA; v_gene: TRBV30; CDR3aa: CAWSVSYYEQYF; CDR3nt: TGTGCCTGGAGTGTCAGTTACTACGAGCAGTACTTC